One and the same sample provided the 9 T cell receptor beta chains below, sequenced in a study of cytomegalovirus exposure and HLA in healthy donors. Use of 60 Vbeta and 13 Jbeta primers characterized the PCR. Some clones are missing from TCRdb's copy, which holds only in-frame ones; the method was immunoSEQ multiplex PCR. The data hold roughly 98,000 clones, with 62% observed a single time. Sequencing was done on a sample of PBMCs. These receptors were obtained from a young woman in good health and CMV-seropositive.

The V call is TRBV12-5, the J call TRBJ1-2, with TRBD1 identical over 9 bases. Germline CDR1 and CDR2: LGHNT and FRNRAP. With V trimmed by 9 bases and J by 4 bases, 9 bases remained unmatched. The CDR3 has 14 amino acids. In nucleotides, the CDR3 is TGTGCTAGCGCGCCGGGACAGGGCGCCTATGGCTACACCTTC. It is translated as CASAPGQGAYGYTF.

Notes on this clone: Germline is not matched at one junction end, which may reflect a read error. CDR3 region: CASSEGAGGFYEQYF. CDR3 bases: TGTGCCAGCAGCGAAGGAGCAGGGGGTTTCTACGAGCAGTACTTC. The chain combines TRBV6-1 with TRBJ2-7, with 7 bases matching TRBD1. This CDR3 has 15 amino acids. CDR1 and CDR2 (germline): MNHNS, SASEGT.

Here the CDR3 reads CASSLGGQGVGQPQHF. The CDR3 coding sequence is TGTGCCAGCAGCCTGGGGGGACAGGGCGTGGGTCAGCCCCAGCATTTT. V gene TRBV28 combines with J gene TRBJ1-5, with 9 nucleotides matching TRBD1. The length of the CDR3 is 16 residues. Germline V gene data show CDR1 as MDHEN and CDR2 as SYDVKM. Germline trimming cut 6 bases from V and 6 bases from J; bases unmatched to any gene: 12.

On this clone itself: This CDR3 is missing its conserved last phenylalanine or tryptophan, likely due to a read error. This chain's CDR3 is CASSPIGGQRLAFL. In nucleotides, the CDR3 is TGTGCCAGCAGCCCAATTGGAGGCCAACGACTGGCTTTCCTT. The chain carries TRBV5-4 and TRBJ1-1; D remains unclear. Trimming removed 4 bases from V and 11 bases from J, with 21 bases in between. Germline lookup yields CDR1 SGHNT and CDR2 YYREEE (reference sequence). The CDR3 is 14 residues long.

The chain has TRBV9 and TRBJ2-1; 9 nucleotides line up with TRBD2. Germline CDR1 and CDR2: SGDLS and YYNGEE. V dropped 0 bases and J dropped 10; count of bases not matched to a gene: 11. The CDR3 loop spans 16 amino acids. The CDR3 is CASSVALGGGVGEQFF. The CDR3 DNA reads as TGTGCCAGCAGCGTAGCTCTCGGCGGGGGGGTAGGGGAGCAGTTCTTC.

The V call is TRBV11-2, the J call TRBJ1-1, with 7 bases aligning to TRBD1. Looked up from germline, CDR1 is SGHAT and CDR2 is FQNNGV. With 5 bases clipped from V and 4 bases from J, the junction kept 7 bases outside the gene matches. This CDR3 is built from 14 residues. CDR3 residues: CASSPGAGGTEAFF. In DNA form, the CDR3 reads TGTGCCAGCAGCCCTGGGGCAGGGGGCACTGAAGCTTTCTTT.

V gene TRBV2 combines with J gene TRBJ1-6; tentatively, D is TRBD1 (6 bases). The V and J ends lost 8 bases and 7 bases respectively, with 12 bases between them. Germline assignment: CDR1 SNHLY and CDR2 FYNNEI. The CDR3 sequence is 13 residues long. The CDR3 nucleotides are TGTGCCAGCTCCTCAGGGGTAAATTCACCCCTCCACTTT. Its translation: CASSSGVNSPLHF. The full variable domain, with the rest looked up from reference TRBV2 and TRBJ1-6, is EPEVTQTPSHQVTQMGQEVILRCVPISNHLYFYWYRQILGQKVEFLVSFYNNEISEKSEIFDDQFSVERPDGSNFTLKIRSTKLEDSAMYFCASSSGVNSPLHFGNGTRLTVT.

DNA of the CDR3: TGTGCCAGCAGTTTCGTACTAGCGCACACCGGGGAGCTGTTTTTT. Translation gives CASSFVLAHTGELFF. This chain connects TRBV27 to TRBJ2-2, with 7 bases identical to TRBD2. The CDR3 sequence is 15 residues long. V lost 3 bases, J lost 3 bases, and 4 bases stayed unmatched. The germline gives CDR1 MNHEY, CDR2 SMNVEV (reference sequence).

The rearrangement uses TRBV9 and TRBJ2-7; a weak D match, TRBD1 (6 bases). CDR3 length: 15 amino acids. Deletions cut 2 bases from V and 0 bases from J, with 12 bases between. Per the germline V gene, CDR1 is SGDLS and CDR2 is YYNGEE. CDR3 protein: CASSVRGTPSYEQYF. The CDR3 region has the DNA TGTGCCAGCAGCGTCAGGGGCACCCCCTCCTACGAGCAGTACTTC.